This TCR beta chain comes out of a study of blood T cell repertoires in COVID-19. Profiled with immunoSEQ multiplex PCR; TCRdb holds only in-frame clones, not every one. Counted here are roughly 210,000 clones, around 90% occurring once; the ten biggest clones make up roughly 7.1%. The specimen was PBMCs or T cells enriched from blood (not recorded which). The TCR comes from a man aged 30-40 years in a cohort exposed to, infected with or recovered from COVID-19 (not recorded which).

DNA of the CDR3: TGTGCCAGCAGGGCACAGACAACTAATGAAAAACTGTTTTTT. This gives the protein CASRAQTTNEKLFF. This sequence joins TRBV28 and TRBJ1-4; D is unclear. This CDR3 comprises 14 residues. In germline, CDR1 is MDHEN, CDR2 SYDVKM. V was shortened by 6 bases and J by 0 bases, with 8 bases between the two germline ends.